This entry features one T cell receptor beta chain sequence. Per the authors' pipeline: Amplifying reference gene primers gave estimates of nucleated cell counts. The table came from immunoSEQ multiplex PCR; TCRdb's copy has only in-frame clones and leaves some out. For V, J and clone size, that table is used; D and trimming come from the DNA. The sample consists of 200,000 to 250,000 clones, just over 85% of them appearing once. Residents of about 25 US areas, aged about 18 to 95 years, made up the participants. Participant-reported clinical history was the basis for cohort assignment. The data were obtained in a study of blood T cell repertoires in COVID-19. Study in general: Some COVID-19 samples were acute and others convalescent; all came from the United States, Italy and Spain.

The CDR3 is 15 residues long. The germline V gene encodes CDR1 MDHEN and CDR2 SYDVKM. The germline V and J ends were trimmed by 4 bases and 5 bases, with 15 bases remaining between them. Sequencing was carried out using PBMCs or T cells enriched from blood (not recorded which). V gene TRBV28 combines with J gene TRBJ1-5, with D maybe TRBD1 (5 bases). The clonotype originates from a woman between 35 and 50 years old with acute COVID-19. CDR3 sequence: CASSSGGVGDQPQHF. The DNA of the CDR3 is TGTGCCAGCAGTTCGGGGGGGGTAGGGGATCAGCCCCAGCATTTT. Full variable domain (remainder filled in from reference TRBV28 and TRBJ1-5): DVKVTQSSRYLVKRTGEKVFLECVQDMDHENMFWYRQDPGLGLRLIYFSYDVKMKEKGDIPEGYSVSREKKERFSLILESASTNQTSMYLCASSSGGVGDQPQHFGDGTRLSIL.